This entry features one TCR beta chain sequence. Germline V lookup: CDR1 SGHNT, CDR2 YYREEE (reference sequence). The CDR3 spans 14 residues. V lost 3 bases to trimming and J lost 7 bases; unmatched junction nucleotides: 5. The sample originates from a study of blood T cell repertoires in COVID-19. Study-wide context: Sites across the United States, Italy and Spain contributed samples from acute and convalescent COVID-19.

In the original analysis: Amplification with reference gene primers provided the estimates of nucleated cell counts. Assay used: immunoSEQ multiplex PCR; TCRdb lists only in-frame clones, some missing. V and J calls and clone size are those listed in that table; D and trimming were worked out from the DNA. The sample lists around 320,000 clones, more than 85% occurring once. Sample: PBMCs or T cells enriched from blood (not recorded which). The chain is built from TRBV5-4 and TRBJ2-1; 9 bases are shared with TRBD1. The receptor's source is a woman aged 25 to 39 who had been exposed to COVID-19. The CDR3 reads CASSSTGGKNEQFF. Here the CDR3 DNA reads TGTGCCAGCAGCTCGACAGGGGGGAAGAATGAGCAGTTCTTC.